This T cell receptor (beta chain) is from a study of blood T cell repertoires in COVID-19 (dated by TCRdb to 2018 to 2021). Turning to the overall study: Collaborator samples came from the United States, Italy and Spain and covered acute and convalescent phases of COVID-19. The material from the prospective study consisted of cDNA or gDNA derived from T cells, B-cell-depleted T cells, or PBMCs. The repertoires were released in a freely available public database meant as a resource for research on the immune response to SARS-CoV-2. The sample metadata nearly always contained a de-identified subject ID, COVID-19 status, age in years and sex. The dataset comprised deeply sampled blood TCRbeta repertoires from subjects exposed to, actively infected with, or recovered from COVID-19. The samples were drawn from two sources: the first 160 participants of the ongoing ImmuneRACE study, and 1,000 to 1,500 subjects contributed by 6 global collaborators. Where available, HLA class I and class II types were taken from metadata supplied by the sample provider and were not determined by assay-based typing.

V and J lose 2 bases and 9 bases, and a span of 9 bases separates them. The CDR3 spans 12 residues, from the cysteine through the phenylalanine. The read is trimmed to its CDR3 DNA, 36 bases read in frame from base 1. The germline V gene specifies SGHRS as CDR1 and YFSETQ as CDR2. The study at large found these results: The amount of clinical and demographic metadata varied by source and participant and was provided uncurated.

Each collaborating institution followed its own protocols to collect whole blood in K2EDTA tubes. For TCRbeta analysis, collaborators shipped samples in one of three forms: frozen whole blood, isolated PBMCs, or DNA extracted from either of those sample types. About this clone: No antigen is known for it. Per-base quality was not reported, and no clone a single base away is much larger than it.

TCRbeta CDR3 regions were amplified from genomic DNA using the immunoSEQ Assay, a bias-controlled multiplex PCR. On the authors' methods: The number of nucleated cells in each sample was estimated by amplification of reference gene primers within the assay. Sequence reads were collapsed and filtered to measure the absolute abundance of every unique TCRbeta CDR3 rearrangement. For each sample, productive Simpson clonality was calculated by taking the square root of Simpson's diversity index across productive rearrangements. This is the immuneACCESS table as TCRdb keeps it, with only in-frame sequences that have V and J called. A part of the clones is gone; compared with another copy, unresolved V genes explain less than half, and the rest is unexplained. The V and J calls and the clone size are those of that table, but D and trimming were determined from the DNA. The sample includes approximately 70,000 clones, with roughly 86% observed a single time. The leading ten clones occupy 5% to 8% of the sample.

Sequences were obtained from peripheral blood. The clonotype comes from a woman between 50 and 59 years old with acute or convalescent COVID-19. The chain is assembled from TRBV5-1 and TRBJ2-1, with an unclear D gene assignment. The CDR3 loop reads CASSFSMGEQFF. The sequence in DNA is TGCGCCAGCAGCTTTAGCATGGGTGAGCAGTTCTTC. Outside the CDR3, residues come from the reference TRBV5-1 and TRBJ2-1 proteins, so the full variable domain is: KAGVTQTPRYLIKTRGQQVTLSCSPISGHRSVSWYQQTPGQGLQFLFEYFSETQRNKGNFPGRFSGRQFSNSRSEMNVSTLELGDSALYLCASSFSMGEQFFGPGTRLTVL.